What follows is one TCR beta chain and its context. Antigen specificity is unknown. PCR primers comprised 60 Vbeta and 13 Jbeta primers. Repertoires were generated with immunoSEQ multiplex PCR, while TCRdb's copy carries only in-frame clones and drops some. The data contain some 140,000 clones, approximately 79% of them singletons. V was clipped by 3 bases and J by 5 bases, with 10 bases between them. CDR3 length: 14 amino acids. The V gene's germline CDR1 is SGHVS and CDR2 FNYEAQ. The sample is drawn from a study of cytomegalovirus exposure and HLA in healthy donors. Study-wide findings and caveats: A later analysis, which compared TCR beta chains of equal frequency, found the HLA-associated ones more clonally expanded.

The V gene is TRBV7-6, the J gene TRBJ2-2; D uncertain. The source of this sequence is a man between 18 and 29 years old in good health and CMV-seropositive. Specimen: PBMCs. CDR3 bases: TGTGCCAGCAGCTTGTGGGCGCAGACCGGGGAGCTGTTTTTT. The encoded protein is CASSLWAQTGELFF.